This T cell receptor (beta chain) was observed in a study of cytomegalovirus exposure and HLA in healthy donors. Regarding the study as a whole: There were some public TCRs occurring in many donors, but most TCR sequences were rare. The study reported that TCR beta sequences accurately predicted HLA-A and HLA-B alleles in most subjects.

Concerning this clone itself: Its antigen is undetermined.

Researchers ran the PCR with 60 Vbeta and 13 Jbeta primers. Authors' processing steps: In a later analysis, of some 80 million unique beta chains, around 11 million appeared in at least two donors. Profiled with immunoSEQ multiplex PCR; TCRdb holds only in-frame clones, not every one. The V and J calls and clone size come from that table; D and trimming were worked out from the DNA. This repertoire shows some 120,000 clones, about 86% found once; its top ten account for 2% to 2.5%. The CDR3 covers 15 residues. V was clipped by 6 bases and J by 6 bases; unmatched bases: 9. From germline, CDR1 is SGHVS and CDR2 FQNEAQ.

Material for sequencing was PBMCs. The clonotype originates from a woman aged 40 to 50 in good health and CMV-seronegative. The chain is built from TRBV7-8 and TRBJ2-7; 12 bases fit TRBD2. DNA for the CDR3: TGTGCCAGCAGTCACGATCTAGCGGGAGGGTTCGAGCAGTACTTC. Protein product: CASSHDLAGGFEQYF.